This entry lists 27 T cell receptor beta chains sequenced from one sample in a study of cytomegalovirus exposure and HLA in healthy donors. Measured with immunoSEQ multiplex PCR; TCRdb has only the in-frame clones, and not every one. Here the sample spans some 270,000 clones, approximately 86% being singletons. Sequencing was performed on PBMCs. All receptors derive from a woman under 30 in good health and CMV-seronegative.

The chain uses TRBV27 and TRBJ1-1, with TRBD1 as a possible D gene (6 bases). The length of the CDR3 is 14 residues. With 4 bases removed from V and 1 base from J, the gap between germline ends came to 10 bases. The germline V gene has CDR1 MNHEY and CDR2 SMNVEV (reference sequence). CDR3 nucleotides: TGTGCCAGCAGTTGGGGCAGGGGGAACACTGAAGCTTTCTTT. The encoded protein is CASSWGRGNTEAFF.

The J gene is TRBJ1-4, the V gene TRBV27, with a tentative D call TRBD1 (6 bases). This CDR3 has 15 amino acids. CDR1 and CDR2 from the germline V gene are MNHEY and SMNVEV (reference sequence). The V and J ends lost 5 bases and 3 bases respectively, with 13 bases between them. For the CDR3, the DNA is TGTGCCAGCAGTCCTCGACAGGACCCTAATGAAAAACTGTTTTTT. Protein: CASSPRQDPNEKLFF.

This clone was found a few times. The chain has TRBV30 and TRBJ1-6; D is undetermined. This CDR3 has 13 residues. With 0 bases removed from V and 7 bases from J, the gap between germline ends came to 7 bases. CDR1 is GTSNPN and CDR2 is SVGIG in the germline V gene (reference sequence). CDR3 nucleotide sequence: TGTGCCTGGAGTGTTTCAGGAAATTCACCCCTCCACTTT. It codes for CAWSVSGNSPLHF.

The gene calls are TRBV4-3 and TRBJ1-6, with D possibly being TRBD1 (5 bases). With 0 bases removed from V and 7 bases from J, the gap between germline ends came to 10 bases. The CDR3 length is 15 residues. Germline V gives CDR1 LGHNA, CDR2 YSLEER. The chain's CDR3 is CASSQDFPGNSPLHF. The CDR3 DNA reads TGCGCCAGCAGCCAAGATTTCCCAGGGAATTCACCCCTCCACTTT.

The J gene is TRBJ1-1, the V gene TRBV5-6; D perhaps matches TRBD1 (6 bases). The CDR3 totals 14 residues. Trimming removed 4 bases at V and 2 bases at J, with 12 bases between. From germline, CDR1 is SGHDT and CDR2 YYEEEE. CDR3 sequence (DNA): TGTGCCAGCAGCGCAGGACAGATTAACACTGAAGCTTTCTTT. Its translation: CASSAGQINTEAFF.

J is TRBJ2-7 and V is TRBV10-2, with 10 positions matching TRBD1. The ends lost 6 bases at V and 2 bases at J; junction bases unmatched: 7. This CDR3 comprises 15 residues. CDR1 and CDR2 (germline): WSHSY, SAAADI. CDR3 residues: CASRRGQGSTYEQYF. CDR3 DNA: TGCGCCAGCAGGCGGGGACAGGGGTCGACCTACGAGCAGTACTTC.

The V and J genes are TRBV4-3 and TRBJ1-2; TRBD1 might be the D (6 bases). Germline values: CDR1 LGHNA, CDR2 YSLEER. This CDR3 has 14 residues. Trimming left V 3 bases short and J 8 bases short, with 16 bases between. The CDR3 spells CASSQTQGFRGYTF. The CDR3 bases are TGCGCCAGCAGCCAGACACAGGGATTTCGAGGCTACACCTTC.

The chain links TRBV6-5 to TRBJ1-1, with D perhaps matching TRBD1 (6 bases). The CDR3 is 13 residues long. Germline V lookup: CDR1 MNHEY, CDR2 SVGAGI. The ends were cut back, 4 bases at V and 0 bases at J, with 6 bases in the middle. CDR3: CASSWTVNTEAFF. Here the CDR3 DNA reads TGTGCCAGCAGTTGGACAGTGAACACTGAAGCTTTCTTT.

This clone was observed once. The rearrangement uses TRBV27 and TRBJ1-4; the match to TRBD1 covers 9 bases. The germline CDR1 and CDR2 sequences are MNHEY and SMNVEV (reference sequence). The CDR3 consists of 15 residues. V trimming: 8 bases; J trimming: 2 bases; junction bases outside the gene matches: 6. The CDR3 bases are TGTGCCAGCCAACAGGACAGGGGCACTAATGAAAAACTGTTTTTT. It yields the protein CASQQDRGTNEKLFF.

This clone was found once. This chain joins TRBV19 and TRBJ1-4, with D perhaps TRBD1 (6 bases). Germline V gives CDR1 LNHDA, CDR2 SQIVND (reference sequence). V was trimmed by 4 bases and J by 4 bases, leaving 13 bases between them. The CDR3 runs 15 residues. CDR3 nucleotide sequence: TGTGCCAGTAGTACCCGTGGACAGCTTAATGAAAAACTGTTTTTT. Amino acid sequence: CASSTRGQLNEKLFF.

The chain is built from TRBV4-2 and TRBJ1-4, with 9 bases fitting TRBD1. This CDR3 is 15 amino acids long. From germline, CDR1 is LGHNA and CDR2 YNFKEQ. V shed 2 bases and J 8 bases; nucleotides not matched to a gene: 6. This chain's CDR3 is CASSQPGTGQEKLFF. The CDR3 DNA is TGTGCCAGCAGCCAACCCGGGACAGGGCAAGAAAAACTGTTTTTT.

As DNA, the CDR3 is TGCAGCGTTGTGGTGATGAGCTCCTACGAGCAGTACTTC. Its translation: CSVVVMSSYEQYF. This chain uses TRBV29-1 with TRBJ2-7, with D unresolved. CDR3 length: 13 amino acids. Deletions cut 4 bases from V and 0 bases from J, with 10 bases between. Germline V CDR1 and CDR2: SQVTM, ANQGSEA.

V usage is TRBV11-3 and J usage is TRBJ1-1; TRBD1 might be the D (6 bases). The V gene's germline CDR1 is SGHNT and CDR2 YENEEA. V gave up 5 bases and J gave up 7 bases, with 11 bases separating them. The CDR3 is 12 residues long. Here the CDR3 DNA reads TGTGCCAGCAGCCAAGGACAGTATGAAGCTTTCTTT. Translation gives CASSQGQYEAFF.

The V gene is TRBV6-5, the J gene TRBJ1-3; 7 bases agree with TRBD1. The CDR3 extends over 16 amino acids. Per germline, CDR1 MNHEY and CDR2 SVGAGI. V was clipped by 2 bases and J by 3 bases; unmatched bases: 7. As DNA, the CDR3 is TGTGCCAGCAGTTACCACCTCACAGGGGTTGGAAACACCATATATTTT. Translation gives CASSYHLTGVGNTIYF.

J is TRBJ1-5 and V is TRBV5-6, with a weak D call TRBD1 (5 bases). The CDR3 extends over 16 amino acids. V lost 1 base and J lost 1, with 12 bases in between. The germline gives CDR1 SGHDT, CDR2 YYEEEE. CDR3 region: CASSLKPRASNQPQHF. In DNA form, the CDR3 reads TGTGCCAGCAGCTTGAAGCCCAGGGCCAGCAATCAGCCCCAGCATTTT.

V is TRBV29-1 and J is TRBJ1-1, with D perhaps TRBD1 (6 bases). V lost 6 bases and J lost 8, with 19 bases in between. The germline V gene encodes CDR1 SQVTM and CDR2 ANQGSEA. The CDR3 sequence is 13 residues long. The CDR3 DNA reads as TGCAGCGTACGACAGGTCCTACGACTCGAAGCTTTCTTT. Residues: CSVRQVLRLEAFF.

This clone was seen only a few times. The V call is TRBV7-3, the J call TRBJ1-2; 7 bases are a match to TRBD1. V shed 5 bases and J 6 bases; nucleotides not matched to a gene: 6. The CDR3 extends over 13 amino acids. Germline CDR1 is SGHTA and CDR2 is FQGTGA. The CDR3 sequence: CASSEGQFDGYTF. The CDR3 DNA sequence: TGTGCCAGCAGCGAGGGACAGTTCGATGGCTACACCTTC.

V gene TRBV5-1 combines with J gene TRBJ1-1; D is uncertain. This CDR3 is 13 amino acids long. The ends were cut back, 0 bases at V and 4 bases at J, with 7 bases in the middle. Germline V lookup: CDR1 SGHRS, CDR2 YFSETQ. Here the CDR3 DNA reads TGCGCCAGCAGCTTGGTGGAGGGCACTGAAGCTTTCTTT. Its protein product is CASSLVEGTEAFF.

The V call is TRBV11-2, the J call TRBJ1-2; 8 bases are shared with TRBD1. The trim removed 3 bases at V and 4 bases at J, leaving 13 bases unmatched. This CDR3 spans 17 amino acids. Looked up from germline, CDR1 is SGHAT and CDR2 is FQNNGV. CDR3 residues: CASSFYAQGAFGYGYTF. The CDR3 region has the DNA TGTGCCAGCAGCTTTTACGCCCAGGGGGCGTTTGGCTATGGCTACACCTTC.

The rearrangement links TRBV6-1 to TRBJ1-4; 8 bases are a match to TRBD1. With 7 bases clipped from V and 0 bases from J, the junction kept 4 bases outside the gene matches. Germline CDR1 is MNHNS and CDR2 is SASEGT. There are 15 residues in the CDR3. The CDR3 reads CASILTGATNEKLFF. As DNA, the CDR3 is TGTGCCAGCATCTTGACAGGGGCAACTAATGAAAAACTGTTTTTT.

This rearrangement joins TRBV5-1 to TRBJ2-7; TRBD1 might be the D (5 bases). Trimming removed 5 bases at V and 3 bases at J, with 15 bases between. Germline V gives CDR1 SGHRS, CDR2 YFSETQ. The CDR3 has 14 amino acids. CDR3: CASRDLTDSYEQYF. In DNA form, the CDR3 reads TGCGCCAGCAGGGACCTCACAGACAGCTACGAGCAGTACTTC. Complete variable domain (other parts from reference TRBV5-1 and TRBJ2-7): KAGVTQTPRYLIKTRGQQVTLSCSPISGHRSVSWYQQTPGQGLQFLFEYFSETQRNKGNFPGRFSGRQFSNSRSEMNVSTLELGDSALYLCASRDLTDSYEQYFGPGTRLTVT.

Only a few counts were recorded for this clone. The rearrangement uses TRBV7-9 and TRBJ2-7, with D perhaps TRBD2 (6 bases). This CDR3 is built from 14 residues. Germline V gene data show CDR1 as SEHNR and CDR2 as FQNEAQ (reference sequence). Trimming pared 5 bases from V and 4 bases from J, leaving 15 bases between. The CDR3 loop reads CASSPRDWVYEQYF. CDR3 DNA: TGTGCCAGCAGCCCAAGGGACTGGGTATACGAGCAGTACTTC.

This clone has just one count. The chain combines TRBV7-9 with TRBJ2-1; possibly TRBD1 for D (7 bases). Germline V lookup: CDR1 SEHNR, CDR2 FQNEAQ (reference sequence). V lost 0 bases, J lost 3 bases, and 12 bases lay in between. The CDR3 has 16 amino acids. The CDR3 nucleotides are TGTGCCAGCAGCTTAGCGGGCAGGGGGGTCTACAATGAGCAGTTCTTC. Amino acids: CASSLAGRGVYNEQFF. Drawing the rest from reference TRBV7-9 and TRBJ2-1, the complete variable domain is DTGVSQNPRHKITKRGQNVTFRCDPISEHNRLYWYRQTLGQGPEFLTYFQNEAQLEKSRLLSDRFSAERPKGSFSTLEIQRTEQGDSAMYLCASSLAGRGVYNEQFFGPGTRLTVL.

The chain carries TRBV19 and TRBJ1-5; D gene ambiguous. Germline lookup yields CDR1 LNHDA and CDR2 SQIVND (reference sequence). The CDR3 contains 12 residues. Deletions cut 7 bases from V and 4 bases from J, with 8 bases between. In nucleotides, the CDR3 is TGTGCCAGTACATACGGGAATCAGCCCCAGCATTTT. It codes for CASTYGNQPQHF.

The table lists this clone with a count of one. The CDR3 region is CASSLSPAGVLSVEQYF. The CDR3 DNA reads as TGCGCCAGCAGCTTGTCCCCAGCGGGGGTACTGTCGGTCGAGCAGTACTTC. The chain combines TRBV5-1 with TRBJ2-7, with 8 nucleotides matching TRBD2. With 1 base clipped from V and 6 bases from J, the junction kept 15 bases outside the gene matches. The CDR3 length is 17 residues. The germline gives CDR1 SGHRS, CDR2 YFSETQ.

CDR3 amino acids: CAWTRDSSGNTIYF. The DNA for the CDR3 is TGTGCCTGGACCCGGGACTCCTCTGGAAACACCATATATTTT. This sequence joins TRBV30 and TRBJ1-3; TRBD1 is a possible D gene (5 bases). Trimming shortened V by 4 bases and J by 0 bases, and 10 bases separated the two germline ends. Germline V gene data show CDR1 as GTSNPN and CDR2 as SVGIG (reference sequence). The CDR3 runs to 14 residues. The entire variable domain, with the rest obtained from reference TRBV30 and TRBJ1-3, is as follows: SQTIHQWPATLVQPVGSPLSLECTVEGTSNPNLYWYRQAAGRGLQLLFYSVGIGQISSEVPQNLSASRPQDRQFILSSKKLLLSDSGFYLCAWTRDSSGNTIYFGEGSWLTVV.

This rearrangement joins TRBV4-1 to TRBJ2-7, with D possibly matching TRBD1 (5 bases). CDR3 size: 14 residues. V dropped 1 base and J dropped 3 bases, with 10 bases sitting between them. Germline V gene sequence: CDR1 MGHRA, CDR2 YSYEKL. CDR3 amino acids: CASSQVGQGYEQYF. The CDR3 DNA reads as TGCGCCAGCAGCCAAGTTGGGCAGGGCTACGAGCAGTACTTC.